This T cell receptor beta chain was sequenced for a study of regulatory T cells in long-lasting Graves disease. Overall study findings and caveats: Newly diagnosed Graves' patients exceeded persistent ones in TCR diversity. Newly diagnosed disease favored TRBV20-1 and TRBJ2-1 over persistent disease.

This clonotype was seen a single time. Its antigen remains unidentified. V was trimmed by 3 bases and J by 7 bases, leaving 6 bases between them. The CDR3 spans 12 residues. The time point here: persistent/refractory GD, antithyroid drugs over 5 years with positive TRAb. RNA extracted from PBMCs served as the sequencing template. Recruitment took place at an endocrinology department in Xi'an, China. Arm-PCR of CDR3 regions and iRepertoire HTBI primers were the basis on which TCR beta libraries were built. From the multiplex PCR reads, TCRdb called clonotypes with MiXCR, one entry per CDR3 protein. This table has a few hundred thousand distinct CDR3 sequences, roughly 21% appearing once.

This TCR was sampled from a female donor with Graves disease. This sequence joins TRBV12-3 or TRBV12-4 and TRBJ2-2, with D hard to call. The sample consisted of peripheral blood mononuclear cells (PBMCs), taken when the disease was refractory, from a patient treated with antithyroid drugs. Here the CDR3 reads CASSFGSGELFF. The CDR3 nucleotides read TGTGCCAGCAGTTTCGGTAGCGGGGAGCTGTTTTTT.